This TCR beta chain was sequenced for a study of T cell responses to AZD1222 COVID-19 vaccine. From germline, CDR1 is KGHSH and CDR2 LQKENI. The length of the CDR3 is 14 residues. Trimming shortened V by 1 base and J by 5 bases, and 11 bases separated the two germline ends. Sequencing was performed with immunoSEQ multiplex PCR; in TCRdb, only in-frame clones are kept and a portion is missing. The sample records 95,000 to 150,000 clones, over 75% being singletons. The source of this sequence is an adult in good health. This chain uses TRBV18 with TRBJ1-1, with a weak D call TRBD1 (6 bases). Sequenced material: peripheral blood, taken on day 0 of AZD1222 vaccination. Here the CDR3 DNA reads TGTGCCAGCTCACCACGGGGGGCTGAGACTGAAGCTTTCTTT. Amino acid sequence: CASSPRGAETEAFF.